The text below deals with one T cell receptor beta chain. Its target is not known. This record comes from a study of CD8+ T cells in alopecia areata. The V gene lost 1 base and the J gene lost 10 bases, with 11 bases spanning the gap. The CDR3 runs 14 residues. The germline V gene has CDR1 SNHLY and CDR2 FYNNEI. cDNA prepared by RNA extraction and subsequent reverse transcription served as the template for sequencing. Using immunoSEQ multiplex PCR, the repertoire was profiled, and TCRdb retains in-frame clones only, with some absent. This table holds almost 250,000 clones, about two thirds found once. General observations from the study: In scalp samples, resident alphabeta T cells of normal skin are also sequenced. Between patients, shared TCR sequences were less clear than in mice. This was possibly due in part to HLA diversity in the patient population.

The input for sequencing was CD4+ T cells sorted from blood, taken at week 0. The genes are TRBV2 and TRBJ1-6, with D hard to call. This TCR was recovered from a human donor with alopecia areata. CDR3 loop: CASSEGWPGSPLHF. In DNA form, the CDR3 reads TGTGCCAGCAGTGAAGGGTGGCCCGGCTCACCCCTCCACTTT.